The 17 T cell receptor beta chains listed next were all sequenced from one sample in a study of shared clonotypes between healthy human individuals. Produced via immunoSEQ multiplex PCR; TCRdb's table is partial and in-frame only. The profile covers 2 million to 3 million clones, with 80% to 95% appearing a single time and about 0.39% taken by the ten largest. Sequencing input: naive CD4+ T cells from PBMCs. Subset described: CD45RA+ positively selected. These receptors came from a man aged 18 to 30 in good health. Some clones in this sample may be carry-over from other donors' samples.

Here the CDR3 reads CSVEGGLAADTQYF. CDR3 coding DNA: TGCAGCGTTGAAGGGGGACTAGCGGCAGATACGCAGTATTTT. The V call is TRBV29-1, the J call TRBJ2-3; 11 nucleotides match TRBD2. CDR1 and CDR2 (germline): SQVTM, ANQGSEA. J lost 4 bases, V lost 1 base, and 1 base had no gene match. This CDR3 has 14 residues.

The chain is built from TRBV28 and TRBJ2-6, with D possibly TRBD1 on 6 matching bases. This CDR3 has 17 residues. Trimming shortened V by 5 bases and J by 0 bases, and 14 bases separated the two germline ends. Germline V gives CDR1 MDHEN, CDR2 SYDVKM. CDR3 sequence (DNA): TGTGCCAGCAGTCAACAGGGTCGGAGCTCTGGGGCCAACGTCCTGACTTTC. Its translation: CASSQQGRSSGANVLTF.

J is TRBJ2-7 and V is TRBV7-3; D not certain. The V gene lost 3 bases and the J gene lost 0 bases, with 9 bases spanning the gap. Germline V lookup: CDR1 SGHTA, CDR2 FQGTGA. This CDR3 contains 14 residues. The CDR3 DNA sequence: TGTGCCAGCAGCTTTGACTCACTCTCCTACGAGCAGTACTTC. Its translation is CASSFDSLSYEQYF.

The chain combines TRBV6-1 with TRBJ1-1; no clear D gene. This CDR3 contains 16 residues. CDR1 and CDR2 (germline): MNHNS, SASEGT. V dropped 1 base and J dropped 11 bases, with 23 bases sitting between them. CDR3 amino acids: CASSEETRTEFLGAFF. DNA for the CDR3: TGTGCCAGCAGTGAAGAAACCAGGACGGAATTTCTGGGTGCTTTCTTT.

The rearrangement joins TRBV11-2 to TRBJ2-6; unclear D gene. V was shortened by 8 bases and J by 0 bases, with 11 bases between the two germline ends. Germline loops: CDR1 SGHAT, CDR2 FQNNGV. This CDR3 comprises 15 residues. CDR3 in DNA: TGTGCCAGCCGCCGTTGGGGCTCTGGGGCCAACGTCCTGACTTTC. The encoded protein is CASRRWGSGANVLTF.

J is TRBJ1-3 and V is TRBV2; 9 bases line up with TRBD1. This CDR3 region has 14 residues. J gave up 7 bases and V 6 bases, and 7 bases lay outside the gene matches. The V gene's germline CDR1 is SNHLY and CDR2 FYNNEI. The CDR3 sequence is CASSWDRERNTIYF. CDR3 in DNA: TGTGCCAGCAGCTGGGACAGGGAGAGGAACACCATATATTTT.

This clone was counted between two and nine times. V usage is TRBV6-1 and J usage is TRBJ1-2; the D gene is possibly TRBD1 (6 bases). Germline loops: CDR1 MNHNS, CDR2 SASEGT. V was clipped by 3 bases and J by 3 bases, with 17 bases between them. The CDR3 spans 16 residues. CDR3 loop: CASSDYGGRVDYGYTF. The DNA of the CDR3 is TGTGCCAGCAGTGATTACGGGGGGCGCGTTGACTATGGCTACACCTTC.

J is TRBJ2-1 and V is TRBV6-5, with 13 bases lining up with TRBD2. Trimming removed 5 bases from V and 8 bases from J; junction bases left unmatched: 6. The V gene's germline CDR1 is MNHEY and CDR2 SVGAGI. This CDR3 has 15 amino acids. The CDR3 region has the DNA TGTGCCAGCAGTAGCGGACTAGCGGGAGCGGATGAGCAGTTCTTC. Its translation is CASSSGLAGADEQFF.

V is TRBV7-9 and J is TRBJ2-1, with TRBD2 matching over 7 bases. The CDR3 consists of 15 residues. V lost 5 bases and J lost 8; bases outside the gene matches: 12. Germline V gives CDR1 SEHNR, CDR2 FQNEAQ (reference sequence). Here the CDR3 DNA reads TGTGCCAGCAGCCTGGTCAGCGGGACTCTCCATGAGCAGTTCTTC. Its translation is CASSLVSGTLHEQFF.

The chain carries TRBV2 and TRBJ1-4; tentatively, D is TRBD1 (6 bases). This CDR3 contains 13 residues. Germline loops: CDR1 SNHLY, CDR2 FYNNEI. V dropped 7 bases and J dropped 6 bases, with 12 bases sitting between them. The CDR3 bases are TGTGCCAGCAACTCCCAGGGGTATGAAAAACTGTTTTTT. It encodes CASNSQGYEKLFF.

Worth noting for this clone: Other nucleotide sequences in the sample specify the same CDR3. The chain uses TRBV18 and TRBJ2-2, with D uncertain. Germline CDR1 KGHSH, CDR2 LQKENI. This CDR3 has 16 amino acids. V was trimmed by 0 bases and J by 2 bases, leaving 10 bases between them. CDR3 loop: CASSPPQGLNTGELFF. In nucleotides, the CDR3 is TGTGCCAGCTCACCACCGCAAGGGTTAAACACCGGGGAGCTGTTTTTT.

CDR3 DNA sequence: TGTGCCAGCAGTTTATATAGTGACTATGGCTACACCTTC. Translation gives CASSLYSDYGYTF. The rearrangement uses TRBV27 and TRBJ1-2; no clear D gene. CDR1 and CDR2 (germline): MNHEY, SMNVEV (reference sequence). V lost 1 base to trimming and J lost 3 bases, with 6 bases between them. The CDR3 has 13 residues.

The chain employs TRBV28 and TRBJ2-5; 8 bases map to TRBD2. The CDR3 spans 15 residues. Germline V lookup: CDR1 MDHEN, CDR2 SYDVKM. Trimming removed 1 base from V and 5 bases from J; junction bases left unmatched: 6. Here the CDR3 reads CASSLSGGLRETQYF. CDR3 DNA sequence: TGTGCCAGCAGTTTATCGGGGGGGCTGAGGGAGACCCAGTACTTC.

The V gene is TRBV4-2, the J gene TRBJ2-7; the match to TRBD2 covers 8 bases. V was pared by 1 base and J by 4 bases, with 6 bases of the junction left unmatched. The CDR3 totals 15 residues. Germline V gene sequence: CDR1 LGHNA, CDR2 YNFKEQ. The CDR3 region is CASSQGTSSQYEQYF. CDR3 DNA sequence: TGTGCCAGCAGCCAAGGGACTAGCTCCCAATACGAGCAGTACTTC.

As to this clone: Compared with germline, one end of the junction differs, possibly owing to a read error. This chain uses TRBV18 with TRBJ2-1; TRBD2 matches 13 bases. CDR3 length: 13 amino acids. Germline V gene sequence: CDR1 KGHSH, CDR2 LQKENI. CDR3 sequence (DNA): TGTGCCAGCTCTCCACTAGCGGGGGGGCCACAGTTCTTC. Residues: CASSPLAGGPQFF.

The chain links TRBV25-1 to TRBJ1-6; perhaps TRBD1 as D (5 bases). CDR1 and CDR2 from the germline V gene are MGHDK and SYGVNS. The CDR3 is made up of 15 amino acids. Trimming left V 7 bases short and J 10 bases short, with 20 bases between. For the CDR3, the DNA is TGTGCCAGCACCGAGGGCAGGGCAGGAATCTCACCCCTCCACTTT. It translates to CASTEGRAGISPLHF.

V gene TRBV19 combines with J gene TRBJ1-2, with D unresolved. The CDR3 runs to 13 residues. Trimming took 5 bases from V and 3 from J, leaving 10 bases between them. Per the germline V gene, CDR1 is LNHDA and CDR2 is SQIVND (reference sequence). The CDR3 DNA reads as TGTGCCAGTAGTCCGGAGCGGGACTATGGCTACACCTTC. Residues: CASSPERDYGYTF.